Described below is a single T cell receptor beta chain sequence and its context. The time point here: pretreatment peripheral blood. Per patient, between 1 and 8 samples were collected at pretreatment and on-treatment time points. This sample is drawn from a study of PD-L1 blockade in urothelial cancer. Overall study: Treatment start was followed by blood analysis at 3 weeks (second dose) and again at 6 weeks.

Sequencing used immunoSEQ multiplex PCR; TCRdb keeps in-frame clones, though not all of them. In the table there are 58,000 or so clones, about 86% of which are singletons. The CDR3 is made up of 19 amino acids. The junction had 13 bases not matched to a gene; V was cut back by 0 bases and J by 2 bases. CDR1 and CDR2 (germline): SGHRS, YFSETQ. This TCR was sampled from a man between 65 and 80 years old with urothelial cancer. V usage is TRBV5-1 and J usage is TRBJ1-5; 8 bases match TRBD1. Here the sequenced sample was PBMCs, taken around atezolizumab (anti-PD-L1) treatment. For the CDR3, the DNA is TGCGCCAGCAGCTTGGGGCACGAGACAGGGGCAGCGGGCAATCAGCCCCAGCATTTT. Its translation: CASSLGHETGAAGNQPQHF.